Listed below are T cell receptor beta chains from one sample, sequenced in a study of cytomegalovirus exposure and HLA in healthy donors. TCRdb's copy holds only in-frame clones and misses some; the assay was immunoSEQ multiplex PCR. Counted here are 110,000 or so clones, 73% occurring once; the ten biggest clones make up 8.4%. Sequencing used PBMCs. Every receptor here comes from a man in his forties in good health and CMV-seronegative. Both conserved end residues are part of each CDR3. The D gene is left open where the match is weak. A clone size is listed for some rows: how often the clone was seen (once, few, many), or a class if it is expanded.

length,D,size,V,J,CDR3,DNA
16,TRBD1,.,TRBV29-1,TRBJ1-3,CSVAKSRGYSGNTIYF,TGCAGCGTGGCCAAATCCAGGGGGTACTCTGGAAACACCATATATTTT
15,.,.,TRBV4-1,TRBJ2-5,CASSQGPLPLETQYF,TGCGCCAGCAGCCAGGGGCCGCTTCCCCTAGAGACCCAGTACTTC
12,TRBD1,once,TRBV2,TRBJ1-2,CASRQGVSGYTF,TGTGCCAGCAGACAGGGGGTGAGCGGCTACACCTTC
13,TRBD1,.,TRBV12-5,TRBJ2-7,CASGATGMREQYF,TGTGCTAGTGGGGCGACAGGGATGCGCGAGCAGTACTTC
16,TRBD1,.,TRBV30,TRBJ2-7,CAWNLGRGKQTYEQYF,TGTGCCTGGAATCTGGGCAGGGGGAAACAAACCTACGAGCAGTACTTC
12,.,.,TRBV10-3,TRBJ2-7,CAISEPFYEQYF,TGTGCCATCAGTGAGCCCTTCTACGAGCAGTACTTC
14,TRBD1,.,TRBV7-9,TRBJ1-5,CASSPGGVGQPQHF,TGTGCCAGCAGCCCAGGGGGCGTGGGTCAGCCCCAGCATTTT
15,.,.,TRBV5-1,TRBJ1-3,CASSLNWGAGNTIYF,TGCGCCAGCAGCTTGAACTGGGGAGCTGGAAACACCATATATTTT
16,TRBD1,.,TRBV2,TRBJ1-6,CASMGRTGGARSPLHF,TGTGCCAGCATGGGAAGGACAGGGGGCGCTAGGTCACCCCTCCACTTT
16,.,once,TRBV5-1,TRBJ1-1,CASSSYTGEANTEAFF,TGCGCCAGCAGCTCGTATACGGGGGAAGCGAACACTGAAGCTTTCTTT
16,TRBD1,.,TRBV28,TRBJ1-2,CASSLRTRTGQYGYTF,TGTGCCAGCAGTTTGAGGACCCGGACAGGCCAATATGGCTACACCTTC
15,.,.,TRBV7-3,TRBJ2-1,CASSLAGSSYNEQFF,TGTGCCAGCAGCTTAGCTGGTAGCTCCTACAATGAGCAGTTCTTC
14,.,.,TRBV2,TRBJ2-5,CASERRAGVETQYF,TGTGCCAGCGAGAGGAGAGCCGGGGTAGAGACCCAGTACTTC
16,.,.,TRBV30,TRBJ1-5,CAWRGKTQGFNQPQHF,TGTGCCTGGAGGGGAAAAACCCAGGGATTCAATCAGCCCCAGCATTTT
14,.,.,TRBV4-3,TRBJ2-5,CASSQGLPQETQYF,TGCGCCAGCAGCCAAGGACTCCCTCAAGAGACCCAGTACTTC
15,.,.,TRBV10-3,TRBJ1-5,CAISDRREGDQPQHF,TGTGCCATCAGTGATCGTCGGGAGGGGGATCAGCCCCAGCATTTT
13,.,once,TRBV15,TRBJ2-3,CATSRDWRDTQYF,TGTGCCACCAGCAGAGATTGGAGGGATACGCAGTATTTT
16,.,.,TRBV5-1,TRBJ2-2,CASSLGYNTYTGELFF,TGCGCCAGCAGCTTGGGGTACAACACCTACACCGGGGAGCTGTTTTTT
20,TRBD1,.,TRBV11-2,TRBJ1-1,CASSLDYGQGVREMNTEAFF,TGTGCCAGCAGCTTAGATTACGGACAGGGGGTCCGTGAAATGAACACTGAAGCTTTCTTT
16,TRBD1,.,TRBV28,TRBJ2-7,CASSPHPGQGFYEQYF,TGTGCCAGCAGCCCCCACCCGGGACAGGGGTTCTACGAGCAGTACTTC
14,.,.,TRBV6-5,TRBJ1-5,CASSYAGNDQPQHF,TGTGCCAGCAGTTACGCAGGGAACGATCAGCCCCAGCATTTT
13,.,.,TRBV7-9,TRBJ1-1,CASSFSVNTEAFF,TGTGCCAGCAGCTTTTCCGTGAACACTGAAGCTTTCTTT
15,.,.,TRBV7-2,TRBJ2-5,CPSSWPGLEWETQYF,TGTCCCAGCAGCTGGCCGGGACTGGAATGGGAGACCCAGTACTTC
17,TRBD2,.,TRBV7-2,TRBJ2-2,CASSPASGGANTGELFF,TGTGCCAGCAGCCCCGCCAGCGGGGGCGCGAACACCGGGGAGCTGTTTTTT
16,.,.,TRBV18,TRBJ2-3,CASSPLDRLPGDTQYF,TGTGCCAGCTCACCCCTCGACAGGCTACCGGGAGATACGCAGTATTTT
14,.,.,TRBV19,TRBJ1-1,CASSERRLNTEAFF,TGTGCCAGTAGCGAAAGGCGGTTGAACACTGAAGCTTTCTTT
17,TRBD2,.,TRBV5-4,TRBJ2-2,CASRLNSGGVNTGELFF,TGTGCCAGCAGGTTAAATAGCGGGGGGGTTAACACCGGGGAGCTGTTTTTT
14,.,.,TRBV30,TRBJ1-2,CAWSVRSGNYGYTF,TGTGCCTGGAGTGTACGTTCGGGGAACTATGGCTACACCTTC
14,.,few,TRBV27,TRBJ2-4,CASSFRGSGNIQYF,TGTGCCAGCAGTTTTCGCGGCTCGGGGAACATTCAGTACTTC
15,TRBD1,few,TRBV4-3,TRBJ2-4,CASSQGGQGRNIQYF,TGCGCCAGCAGCCAAGGGGGACAGGGGAGGAACATTCAGTACTTC
15,.,.,TRBV4-1,TRBJ2-2,CASSQDHLNTGELFF,TGCGCCAGCAGCCAAGATCACTTGAACACCGGGGAGCTGTTTTTT
13,.,once,TRBV7-9,TRBJ2-7,CASSLGRAYEQYF,TGTGCCAGCAGCTTGGGCCGAGCCTACGAGCAGTACTTC
12,.,few,TRBV9,TRBJ1-2,CASSFSEGGYTF,TGTGCCAGCAGCTTCTCCGAGGGAGGCTACACCTTC